The 9 T cell receptor beta chains below all came from one sample that was sequenced in a study of persistence of HIV-infected CD4 T cells. No antigen has been assigned to these receptors. This nonspecific control used anti-CD3/anti-CD28 bead stimulation of CD4+ T cells. Responding CD4+ T cells were sorted by upregulation of both CD40 ligand and CD69. The immunoSEQ assay was version 4, run in survey mode. Method: immunoSEQ multiplex PCR; TCRdb's copy keeps in-frame clones and lacks some. The repertoire has about 45,000 clones, approximately 90% of them found once; the top ten carry more than 2.5%. The specimen was CD4+ T cells sorted from PBMCs after approximately 20-hour stimulation, collected from a patient who received antiretroviral therapy. All receptors come from an adult woman with HIV who was CMV-seropositive.

In its sample, this clone was seen once. J is TRBJ1-2 and V is TRBV11-1, with D perhaps matching TRBD1 (5 bases). CDR1 is SGHAT and CDR2 is FQDESV in the germline V gene (reference sequence). V was cut by 2 bases and J by 2 bases, with 9 bases left in between. The CDR3 contains 14 residues. CDR3 nucleotide sequence: TGTGCCAGCAGCTTAAATCCAGGGAACTATGGCTACACCTTC. Translating gives CASSLNPGNYGYTF.

The chain uses TRBV24-1 and TRBJ2-3; maybe TRBD1 (6 bases). CDR3 length: 17 amino acids. V lost 3 bases, J lost 0 bases, and 15 bases lay in between. Germline lookup yields CDR1 KGHDR and CDR2 SFDVKD. CDR3 sequence: CATSDSLTGPSTDTQYF. The CDR3 DNA reads TGTGCCACCAGTGATAGTCTGACAGGACCAAGCACAGATACGCAGTATTTT.

The chain recombines TRBV7-3 with TRBJ2-5; D is perhaps TRBD1 or TRBD2 (5 bases each). Per the germline V gene, CDR1 is SGHTA and CDR2 is FQGTGA. V was trimmed by 5 bases and J by 2 bases, leaving 12 bases between them. This CDR3 is 14 amino acids long. CDR3 in DNA: TGTGCCAGCAGCGACTCGGGGCAACAAGAGACCCAGTACTTC. This sequence encodes CASSDSGQQETQYF.

This chain links TRBV5-1 with TRBJ2-2; no firm D call. The CDR3 has 14 amino acids. Between the trimmed V and J ends, which lost 0 bases and 1 base, there was a span of 4 bases. The germline gives CDR1 SGHRS, CDR2 YFSETQ. The CDR3: CASSLGRNTGELFF. The CDR3 DNA follows: TGCGCCAGCAGCTTGGGCCGGAACACCGGGGAGCTGTTTTTT.

The rearrangement links TRBV29-1 to TRBJ1-1, with D hard to call. Trimming cost V 7 bases and J 4 bases, with 19 bases left between them. Germline-derived CDR1 and CDR2 are SQVTM and ANQGSEA. The CDR3 totals 14 residues. For the CDR3, the DNA is TGCAGCGCCGACACCTCTTCGAGGGCCACTGAAGCTTTCTTT. Protein product: CSADTSSRATEAFF.

The chain employs TRBV6-6 and TRBJ2-3; D is ambiguous. V lost 0 bases to trimming and J lost 6 bases, with 7 bases between them. CDR3 length: 13 residues. CDR1 and CDR2 from the germline V gene are MNHNY and SVGAGI (reference sequence). The CDR3 DNA reads as TGTGCCAGCAGTTACTCGGCTGTGGATACGCAGTATTTT. Encoded protein: CASSYSAVDTQYF.

This chain joins TRBV27 and TRBJ1-2; possible D gene TRBD1, 6 bases. The CDR3 consists of 13 residues. Per germline, CDR1 MNHEY and CDR2 SMNVEV (reference sequence). V lost 6 bases, J lost 8 bases, and 16 bases lay in between. Here the CDR3 reads CASRDSLLEGYTF. As DNA, the CDR3 is TGTGCCAGCAGGGACAGCCTTTTAGAAGGCTACACCTTC.

Turning to this clone: Other DNA sequences in the sample encode the same CDR3. This chain connects TRBV5-1 to TRBJ1-2; D is undetermined. The CDR3 is 14 amino acids. Trimming removed 4 bases from V and 4 bases from J, with 14 bases in between. Germline-derived CDR1 and CDR2 are SGHRS and YFSETQ. DNA for the CDR3: TGCGCCAGCAGCCTGGACCTGAAGGGCTATGGCTACACCTTC. This encodes CASSLDLKGYGYTF.

The chain couples TRBV27 to TRBJ2-5; the D gene is possibly TRBD2 (7 bases). V lost 3 bases and J 2 bases, leaving 13 bases between the germline ends. Germline V gene lookup returns CDR1 MNHEY and CDR2 SMNVEV (reference sequence). This CDR3 spans 15 amino acids. The CDR3 spells CASSFGGRRQETQYF. DNA for the CDR3: TGTGCCAGCAGTTTCGGGGGGCGAAGGCAAGAGACCCAGTACTTC.